This T cell receptor (beta chain) was profiled in a study of shared clonotypes between healthy human individuals. The naive CD8 population came from CD45RO-negative cells selected for CCR7, without terminally differentiated effector memory CD45RA+ cells. Profiled with immunoSEQ multiplex PCR; TCRdb holds only in-frame clones, not every one. Of about 590,000 clones in the sample, about 95% are singletons; the top ten hold 0.1% to 0.11%. The sequence came from a woman aged 25-40 years in good health. The sequencing input was naive CD8+ T cells sorted from blood.

CDR3 DNA sequence: TGTGCCAGCAGTAGTACAGGGGGCGACTCCTACGAGCAGTACTTC. This gives the protein CASSSTGGDSYEQYF. This chain connects TRBV5-6 to TRBJ2-7; the match to TRBD1 covers 9 bases. The CDR3 extends over 15 amino acids. With V trimmed by 5 bases and J by 0 bases, 6 bases remained unmatched. Germline loops: CDR1 SGHDT, CDR2 YYEEEE.